One and the same sample provided the 25 T cell receptor beta chains below, sequenced in a study of cytomegalovirus exposure and HLA in healthy donors. Repertoires were generated with immunoSEQ multiplex PCR, while TCRdb's copy carries only in-frame clones and drops some. This table holds approximately 64,000 clones, more than 85% found once. Material for sequencing was PBMCs. The origin of the receptors is a woman between 18 and 29 years old in good health and CMV-seronegative.

The chain links TRBV7-2 to TRBJ2-5, with 12 nucleotides matching TRBD1. CDR1 and CDR2 from the germline V gene are SGHTA and FQGNSA. With V trimmed by 3 bases and J by 5 bases, 4 bases remained unmatched. The CDR3 consists of 15 residues. The DNA for the CDR3 is TGTGCCAGCAGCTTTAGGGACAGGGGGCCTGAGACCCAGTACTTC. This sequence encodes CASSFRDRGPETQYF.

V and J are TRBV5-6 and TRBJ1-6; 10 positions match TRBD1. V gave up 4 bases and J gave up 6 bases; unmatched junction bases: 4. The CDR3 runs to 15 residues. Germline loops: CDR1 SGHDT, CDR2 YYEEEE. CDR3 residues: CASSKGQGINSPLHF. The CDR3 coding sequence is TGTGCCAGCAGCAAGGGACAGGGGATTAATTCACCCCTCCACTTT.

The V and J genes are TRBV2 and TRBJ2-5, with D possibly being TRBD2 (5 bases). Looked up from germline, CDR1 is SNHLY and CDR2 is FYNNEI. This CDR3 comprises 12 residues. Trimming cost V 5 bases and J 5 bases, with 9 bases left between them. This CDR3 is CASSPSGETQYF. For the CDR3, the DNA is TGTGCCAGCAGTCCCTCGGGGGAGACCCAGTACTTC.

The rearrangement uses TRBV6-5 and TRBJ2-1; no reliable D call. Trimming left V 5 bases short and J 9 bases short, with 14 bases between. The CDR3 sequence is 13 residues long. The germline V gene encodes CDR1 MNHEY and CDR2 SVGAGI. The CDR3 loop reads CASSPRSPGEQFF. The CDR3 nucleotides are TGTGCCAGCAGTCCGAGATCTCCGGGTGAGCAGTTCTTC.

A word on this clone: One junction end does not reproduce the germline sequence, and a read error may be involved. This chain links TRBV18 with TRBJ2-1, with D possibly being TRBD1 (6 bases). Germline V gene data show CDR1 as KGHSH and CDR2 as LQKENI. The CDR3 has 16 residues. The CDR3 bases are TGTGCCAGCTCACCAAGAGGGTACAGGGAATACAGTGAGCAGTTCTTC. As protein: CASSPRGYREYSEQFF. Variable domain in full (rest from reference TRBV18 and TRBJ2-1): NAGVMQNPRHLVRRRGQEARLRCSPMKGHSHVYWYRQLPEEGLKFMVYLQKENIIDESGMPKERFSAEFPKEGPSILRIQQVVRGDSAAYFCASSPRGYREYSEQFFGPGTRLTVL.

V is TRBV7-3 and J is TRBJ2-3; 8 positions match TRBD2. The CDR3 sequence is 15 residues long. V shed 1 base and J 3 bases; nucleotides not matched to a gene: 3. Germline CDR1 reads SGHTA; CDR2 reads FQGTGA. The CDR3 loop is CASSLNGGVTDTQYF. The CDR3, as DNA: TGTGCCAGCAGCTTAAACGGGGGGGTGACAGATACGCAGTATTTT.

V usage is TRBV28 and J usage is TRBJ2-1, with 10 positions matching TRBD2. Trimming took 6 bases from V and 14 from J; bases not matched to a gene: 16. CDR3 length equals 15 residues. Germline V CDR1 and CDR2: MDHEN, SYDVKM. CDR3 sequence (DNA): TGTGCCAGCAGGCCCCTAGCGGGAGACGGAATAAGGAAGTTCTTC. Its translation is CASRPLAGDGIRKFF.

The chain links TRBV10-3 to TRBJ1-4; D ambiguous. CDR1 is ENHRY, CDR2 SYGVKD, per germline. Trimming pared 0 bases from V and 5 bases from J, leaving 10 bases between. This CDR3 spans 15 amino acids. In DNA form, the CDR3 reads TGTGCCATCAGTGAGTCGTTGGAGAGAAATGAAAAACTGTTTTTT. Protein product: CAISESLERNEKLFF.

The chain has TRBV4-1 and TRBJ1-2; 10 bases are shared with TRBD1. Trimming cost V 4 bases and J 7 bases; bases outside gene matches: 6. CDR1 is MGHRA and CDR2 is YSYEKL in the germline V gene. The CDR3 is 14 amino acids. This CDR3 reads CASSRGTGAGGYTF. In DNA, the CDR3 is TGCGCCAGCAGCCGGGGGACAGGGGCTGGTGGCTACACCTTC.

The J gene is TRBJ2-1, the V gene TRBV2; 9 bases agree with TRBD1. Germline CDR1 reads SNHLY; CDR2 reads FYNNEI. The CDR3 has 16 residues. Trimming took 5 bases from V and 3 from J; bases not matched to a gene: 8. The chain's CDR3 is CASSTSGTGNYNEQFF. The DNA for the CDR3 is TGTGCCAGCAGTACTTCCGGGACAGGGAACTACAATGAGCAGTTCTTC. Combining the CDR3 with reference TRBV2 and TRBJ2-1 gives the whole variable domain EPEVTQTPSHQVTQMGQEVILRCVPISNHLYFYWYRQILGQKVEFLVSFYNNEISEKSEIFDDQFSVERPDGSNFTLKIRSTKLEDSAMYFCASSTSGTGNYNEQFFGPGTRLTVL.

V and J are TRBV6-1 and TRBJ1-1, with D perhaps TRBD1 (5 bases). The length of the CDR3 is 13 residues. The germline CDR1 and CDR2 sequences are MNHNS and SASEGT. Trimming removed 3 bases at V and 11 bases at J, with 16 bases between. The CDR3 loop is CASSESGPLGAFF. The CDR3 DNA follows: TGTGCCAGCAGTGAGTCAGGGCCCCTTGGGGCTTTCTTT.

The chain employs TRBV5-1 and TRBJ2-1; TRBD2 matches at 10 bases. The CDR3 runs to 16 residues. The J segment lost 4 bases and the V segment lost 2 bases, leaving 6 bases of the junction unmatched. The germline V gene encodes CDR1 SGHRS and CDR2 YFSETQ. DNA for the CDR3: TGCGCCAGCAGCTTTATAGCGGGAGGTACGTACAATGAGCAGTTCTTC. Translated: CASSFIAGGTYNEQFF.

This rearrangement joins TRBV4-1 to TRBJ2-2; 9 bases line up with TRBD2. V was clipped by 4 bases and J by 0 bases; unmatched bases: 9. The V gene's germline CDR1 is MGHRA and CDR2 YSYEKL. This CDR3 has 18 amino acids. The CDR3 region has the DNA TGCGCCAGCAGCCGGTCATGGGCGGGGGGGGCGAACACCGGGGAGCTGTTTTTT. This gives the protein CASSRSWAGGANTGELFF.

This sequence joins TRBV4-3 and TRBJ1-1, with 7 bases aligning to TRBD1. Germline CDR1 reads LGHNA; CDR2 reads YSLEER. Trimming removed 4 bases from V and 2 bases from J; junction bases left unmatched: 10. The CDR3 is made up of 16 amino acids. Here the CDR3 DNA reads TGCGCCAGCAGCCCCCAATTCCAGGGGGAAAACACTGAAGCTTTCTTT. Its translation is CASSPQFQGENTEAFF.

The chain joins TRBV9 to TRBJ1-3; weak D call: TRBD1 (6 bases). The CDR3 is 13 residues long. Germline loops: CDR1 SGDLS, CDR2 YYNGEE. The V gene lost 3 bases and the J gene lost 4 bases, with 8 bases spanning the gap. Here the CDR3 DNA reads TGTGCCAGCAGCGACGGACAGGGAAACACCATATATTTT. This codes for CASSDGQGNTIYF.

This clone occurred once. This chain connects TRBV30 to TRBJ2-5, with TRBD2 matching over 8 bases. The CDR3 contains 13 residues. V was clipped by 0 bases and J by 5 bases; unmatched bases: 2. CDR1 is GTSNPN and CDR2 is SVGIG in the germline V gene (reference sequence). DNA of the CDR3: TGTGCCTGGAGTGTAGCGGGGGCCGAGACCCAGTACTTC. Its translation is CAWSVAGAETQYF.

This chain connects TRBV4-3 to TRBJ1-2; D not resolved. The CDR3 spans 15 residues. Trimming stripped 0 bases from V and 0 bases from J, with 8 bases between. The germline V gene has CDR1 LGHNA and CDR2 YSLEER. CDR3 DNA sequence: TGCGCCAGCAGCCAAGATCAGGTTCCTAACTATGGCTACACCTTC. Its translation is CASSQDQVPNYGYTF.

The rearrangement joins TRBV5-1 to TRBJ2-5, with D hard to call. The V and J ends lost 3 bases and 1 base respectively, with 10 bases between them. CDR3 length equals 14 residues. Germline V gene sequence: CDR1 SGHRS, CDR2 YFSETQ. CDR3 region: CASSSNAVQETQYF. The CDR3 region has the DNA TGCGCCAGCAGCTCCAATGCGGTCCAAGAGACCCAGTACTTC.

The CDR3 nucleotides are TGTGCCAGCAGCCCCAGACAGAGACTTAGCACAGATACGCAGTATTTT. This gives the protein CASSPRQRLSTDTQYF. This sequence joins TRBV11-2 and TRBJ2-3, with D tentatively TRBD1 (5 bases). Germline V gene sequence: CDR1 SGHAT, CDR2 FQNNGV. This CDR3 contains 16 residues. V was clipped by 5 bases and J by 0 bases, with 15 bases between them.

The rearrangement links TRBV30 to TRBJ2-1; 13 bases fit TRBD2. There are 15 residues in the CDR3. CDR1 and CDR2 from the germline V gene are GTSNPN and SVGIG (reference sequence). V was pared by 1 base and J by 6 bases, with 3 bases of the junction left unmatched. The chain's CDR3 is CAWSGGLAGSNEQFF. CDR3 DNA sequence: TGTGCCTGGAGTGGGGGACTAGCGGGATCCAATGAGCAGTTCTTC. Using reference TRBV30 and TRBJ2-1 for the parts outside the CDR3, the full variable domain is SQTIHQWPATLVQPVGSPLSLECTVEGTSNPNLYWYRQAAGRGLQLLFYSVGIGQISSEVPQNLSASRPQDRQFILSSKKLLLSDSGFYLCAWSGGLAGSNEQFFGPGTRLTVL.

The chain recombines TRBV7-3 with TRBJ1-1, with a tentative D call TRBD1 (6 bases). V lost 3 bases and J 5 bases, leaving 7 bases between the germline ends. CDR1 is SGHTA, CDR2 FQGTGA, per germline. This CDR3 is built from 12 residues. The DNA for the CDR3 is TGTGCCAGCAGCTTTACAGGGACTGAAGCTTTCTTT. Residues: CASSFTGTEAFF. Drawing the rest from reference TRBV7-3 and TRBJ1-1, the complete variable domain is GAGVSQTPSNKVTEKGKYVELRCDPISGHTALYWYRQSLGQGPEFLIYFQGTGAADDSGLPNDRFFAVRPEGSVSTLKIQRTERGDSAVYLCASSFTGTEAFFGQGTRLTVV.

The CDR3 loop is CASSPTGRGNTEAFF. The CDR3, as DNA: TGTGCCAGCAGCCCAACAGGGAGGGGGAACACTGAAGCTTTCTTT. The J gene is TRBJ1-1, the V gene TRBV7-3; D is perhaps TRBD1 (6 bases). CDR3 length: 15 residues. The germline CDR1 and CDR2 sequences are SGHTA and FQGTGA. The ends were cut back, 5 bases at V and 1 base at J, with 14 bases in the middle.

This sequence joins TRBV6-6 and TRBJ2-1; 9 nucleotides line up with TRBD2. The CDR3 extends over 16 amino acids. From germline, CDR1 is MNHNY and CDR2 SVGAGI (reference sequence). The trim removed 2 bases at V and 9 bases at J, leaving 11 bases unmatched. The CDR3 DNA follows: TGTGCCAGCAGTTACCCCTTGGGCGGGAGGGTGGGTGAGCAGTTCTTC. Translation gives CASSYPLGGRVGEQFF.

The chain has TRBV7-9 and TRBJ2-7; 7 bases match TRBD1. The germline CDR1 and CDR2 sequences are SEHNR and FQNEAQ (reference sequence). CDR3 length: 15 amino acids. V lost 0 bases, J lost 4 bases, and 6 bases stayed unmatched. The CDR3 spells CASSLATGSPYEQYF. The DNA for the CDR3 is TGTGCCAGCAGCTTAGCGACAGGGAGCCCTTACGAGCAGTACTTC.

This chain links TRBV10-3 with TRBJ2-7; 11 bases align to TRBD1. V shed 4 bases, J shed 3 bases, and the junction held 8 bases outside the gene matches. Germline V gene lookup returns CDR1 ENHRY and CDR2 SYGVKD. The CDR3 length is 16 residues. CDR3 coding DNA: TGTGCCATCAGTGGAGGGGGACAGGGGGTCGGCTACGAGCAGTACTTC. Encoded protein: CAISGGGQGVGYEQYF.